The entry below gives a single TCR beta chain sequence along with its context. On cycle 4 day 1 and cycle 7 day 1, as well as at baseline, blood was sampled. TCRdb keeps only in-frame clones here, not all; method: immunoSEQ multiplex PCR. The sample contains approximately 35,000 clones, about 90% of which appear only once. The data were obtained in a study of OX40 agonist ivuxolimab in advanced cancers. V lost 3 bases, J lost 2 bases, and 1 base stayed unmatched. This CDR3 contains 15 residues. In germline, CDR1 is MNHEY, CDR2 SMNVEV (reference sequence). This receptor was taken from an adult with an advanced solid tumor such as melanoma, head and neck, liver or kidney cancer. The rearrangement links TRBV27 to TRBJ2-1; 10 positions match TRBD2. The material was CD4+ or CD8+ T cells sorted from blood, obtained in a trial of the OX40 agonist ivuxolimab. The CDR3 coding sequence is TGTGCCAGCAGTTTGGGGACTAGCGCCTACAATGAGCAGTTCTTC. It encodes CASSLGTSAYNEQFF.